A selection of T cell receptor beta chains follows, all from one sample in a study of cytomegalovirus exposure and HLA in healthy donors. Clones were sequenced by immunoSEQ multiplex PCR, and TCRdb holds only the in-frame ones, with some missing. This table holds roughly 110,000 clones, around 75% found once. The sample taken for sequencing was PBMCs. These receptor sequences come from a male donor in good health and CMV-seropositive. The CDR3 runs from the conserved cysteine through the conserved F or W. The order of the fields is D gene, clone size, J gene, V gene, CDR3 protein, CDR3 DNA. D genes are given only for firm matches. Only some rows state a clone size, as once, few, many or a class for expanded clones.

>NA|few|TRBJ2-5|TRBV7-2
CASSLVFSRYQETQYF
TGTGCCAGCAGCTTAGTATTCAGCAGGTACCAAGAGACCCAGTACTTC
>NA|NA|TRBJ1-5|TRBV6-6
CASSYGQGTNQPQHF
TGTGCCAGCAGTTACGGGCAGGGAACCAATCAGCCCCAGCATTTT
>TRBD2|NA|TRBJ2-1|TRBV7-6
CASSVSGGTSSYNEQFF
TGTGCCAGCAGCGTTAGCGGGGGTACCAGCTCCTACAATGAGCAGTTCTTC
>TRBD1|NA|TRBJ1-6|TRBV5-1
CASSAGGSYNSPLHF
TGCGCCAGCAGCGCAGGGGGCTCCTATAATTCACCCCTCCACTTT
>NA|NA|TRBJ2-7|TRBV5-6
CASSRVGRGREQYF
TGTGCCAGCAGCCGGGTGGGCAGGGGACGCGAGCAGTACTTC
>TRBD1|NA|TRBJ2-3|TRBV6-4
CASRRDSGTDTQYF
TGTGCCAGCCGACGGGACAGCGGCACAGATACGCAGTATTTT
>TRBD2|NA|TRBJ2-1|TRBV5-1
CASSLEGSRGDEQFF
TGCGCCAGCAGCTTGGAGGGGTCTCGGGGGGATGAGCAGTTCTTC
>TRBD2|NA|TRBJ2-3|TRBV4-1
CASSQVAGGPSDTQYF
TGCGCCAGCAGCCAAGTGGCGGGAGGGCCCTCAGATACGCAGTATTTT
>TRBD2|NA|TRBJ2-1|TRBV6-6
CASSYGLAGGHNEQFF
TGTGCCAGCAGTTACGGGCTAGCGGGAGGCCACAATGAGCAGTTCTTC
>TRBD1|few|TRBJ1-4|TRBV30
CAWNPGQPNEKLFF
TGTGCCTGGAATCCGGGACAGCCTAATGAAAAACTGTTTTTT
>TRBD2|NA|TRBJ2-1|TRBV11-2
CASSLVPIGGEYNEQFF
TGTGCCAGCAGCTTAGTACCGATCGGGGGGGAATACAATGAGCAGTTCTTC
>TRBD2|NA|TRBJ2-7|TRBV5-1
CASSGGLAGPYEQYF
TGCGCCAGCAGCGGGGGACTAGCGGGGCCCTACGAGCAGTACTTC
>NA|once|TRBJ2-7|TRBV19
CASSIWLEEQYF
TGTGCCAGTAGTATCTGGCTGGAGGAGCAGTACTTC
>TRBD1|NA|TRBJ2-7|TRBV28
CASSFRDRHSYEQYF
TGTGCCAGCAGTTTCCGGGACAGGCACTCCTACGAGCAGTACTTC
>NA|once|TRBJ1-3|TRBV18
CASSSDRPGSGNTIYF
TGTGCCAGCTCATCTGACAGGCCCGGCTCTGGAAACACCATATATTTT
>TRBD1|NA|TRBJ1-2|TRBV7-2
CASSFTGAYGYTF
TGTGCCAGCAGCTTCACAGGGGCATATGGCTACACCTTC
>TRBD1|few|TRBJ2-1|TRBV10-3
CATEDRGRRNEQFF
TGTGCCACCGAAGACAGGGGTAGACGCAATGAGCAGTTCTTC
>NA|NA|TRBJ1-6|TRBV4-3
CASSQGLREDSPLHF
TGCGCCAGCAGCCAAGGGCTCAGGGAGGATTCACCCCTCCACTTT
>NA|NA|TRBJ1-1|TRBV27
CASSGLAFGEAFF
TGTGCCAGCAGCGGACTGGCCTTTGGTGAAGCTTTCTTT
>TRBD1|NA|TRBJ2-3|TRBV5-4
CASRVRTGATDTQYF
TGTGCCAGCAGGGTGAGGACAGGGGCCACAGATACGCAGTATTTT
>TRBD1|NA|TRBJ2-7|TRBV29-1
CSVEGERQGNSYEQYF
TGCAGCGTTGAAGGTGAAAGACAGGGGAACTCCTACGAGCAGTACTTC
>TRBD2|NA|TRBJ2-7|TRBV2
CASSALAGPTYEQYF
TGTGCCAGCAGTGCACTAGCGGGCCCTACCTACGAGCAGTACTTC
>TRBD1|NA|TRBJ1-2|TRBV7-9
CASSFGTGSDGYTF
TGTGCCAGCAGCTTCGGGACAGGGTCGGATGGCTACACCTTC
>TRBD1|NA|TRBJ2-7|TRBV10-1
CASSERTGRYEQYF
TGCGCCAGCAGTGAGAGGACAGGACGCTACGAGCAGTACTTC
>NA|NA|TRBJ1-1|TRBV6-6
CASSYSQVVTEAFF
TGTGCCAGCAGTTACTCGCAGGTCGTAACTGAAGCTTTCTTT
>NA|NA|TRBJ2-5|TRBV7-2
CASSFISETQYF
TGTGCCAGCAGCTTTATCTCAGAGACCCAGTACTTC
>NA|NA|TRBJ2-1|TRBV7-9
CASSLEDLRNEQFF
TGTGCCAGCAGCCTGGAGGACTTACGCAATGAGCAGTTCTTC
>NA|NA|TRBJ1-1|TRBV5-4
CASSSLLLNTEAFF
TGTGCCAGCAGCTCCCTTTTATTGAACACTGAAGCTTTCTTT
>TRBD1|NA|TRBJ1-2|TRBV4-1
CASSQGQPTNYGYTF
TGCGCCAGCAGCCAGGGACAGCCGACTAACTATGGCTACACCTTC
>TRBD1|NA|TRBJ1-1|TRBV5-6
CASSKPGQGLNTEAFF
TGTGCCAGCAGCAAGCCCGGACAGGGACTAAACACTGAAGCTTTCTTT
>TRBD1|NA|TRBJ2-7|TRBV28
CASSSGQAYSYEQYF
TGTGCCAGCAGTTCCGGACAGGCCTACTCCTACGAGCAGTACTTC
>NA|few|TRBJ2-3|TRBV2
CASREVATTDTQYF
TGTGCCAGCAGGGAGGTAGCCACCACAGATACGCAGTATTTT
>NA|NA|TRBJ1-4|TRBV5-8
CASSLARSTNEKLFF
TGTGCCAGCAGCTTGGCCAGGTCAACTAATGAAAAACTGTTTTTT
>TRBD2|few|TRBJ2-3|TRBV19
CASSMGGLDTQYF
TGTGCCAGTAGTATGGGAGGGTTAGATACGCAGTATTTT
>NA|NA|TRBJ2-3|TRBV10-3
CAISAGTFSTDTQYF
TGTGCCATCAGTGCCGGGACTTTTAGCACAGATACGCAGTATTTT
>TRBD1|few|TRBJ1-4|TRBV7-7
CASSSGQLNEKLFF
TGTGCTAGCAGTTCGGGACAGCTTAATGAAAAACTGTTTTTT
>TRBD1|NA|TRBJ1-2|TRBV7-9
CASSLPWTGNYGYTF
TGTGCCAGCAGCCTCCCCTGGACAGGAAACTATGGCTACACCTTC
>TRBD1|NA|TRBJ1-5|TRBV28
CASSSTGGKQPQNF
TGTGCCAGCAGTTCCACAGGGGGTAAGCAGCCCCAGAATTTT
>TRBD2|NA|TRBJ2-2|TRBV9
CASSPRRTSGGNTGELFF
TGTGCCAGCAGCCCCCGTAGGACTAGCGGGGGGAACACCGGGGAGCTGTTTTTT
>NA|NA|TRBJ1-1|TRBV14
CASSQEPTVLEAFF
TGTGCCAGCAGCCAAGAACCGACAGTTCTTGAAGCTTTCTTT
>NA|NA|TRBJ2-2|TRBV4-3
CASSQLSSASTGELFF
TGCGCCAGCAGCCAATTGTCTAGCGCCTCCACCGGGGAGCTGTTTTTT
>NA|NA|TRBJ2-3|TRBV5-1
CASSSDYTDTQYF
TGCGCCAGCAGCTCGGACTACACAGATACGCAGTATTTT
>NA|NA|TRBJ2-7|TRBV30
CAWAEGAGLMYEQYF
TGTGCCTGGGCCGAGGGGGCGGGACTTATGTACGAGCAGTACTTC
>NA|NA|TRBJ2-7|TRBV6-6
CASSYSGSYEQYF
TGTGCCAGCAGTTACTCTGGCAGCTACGAGCAGTACTTC
>TRBD1|few|TRBJ1-1|TRBV30
CAWSATGGTEAFF
TGTGCCTGGAGTGCGACAGGGGGCACTGAAGCTTTCTTT
>TRBD1|few|TRBJ1-2|TRBV6-5
CASRGTGGGYTF
TGTGCCAGCAGGGGAACAGGGGGAGGCTACACCTTC